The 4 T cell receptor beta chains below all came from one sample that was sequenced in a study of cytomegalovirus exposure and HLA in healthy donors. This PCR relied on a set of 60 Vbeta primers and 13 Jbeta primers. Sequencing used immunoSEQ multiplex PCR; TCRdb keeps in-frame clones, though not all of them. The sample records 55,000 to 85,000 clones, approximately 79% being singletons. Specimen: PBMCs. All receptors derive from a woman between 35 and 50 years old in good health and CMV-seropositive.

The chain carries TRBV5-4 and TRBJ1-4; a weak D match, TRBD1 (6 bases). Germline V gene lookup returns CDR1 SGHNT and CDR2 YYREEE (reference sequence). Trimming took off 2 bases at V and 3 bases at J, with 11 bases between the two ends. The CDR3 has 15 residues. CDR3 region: CASSFQGLSNEKLFF. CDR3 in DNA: TGTGCCAGCAGCTTCCAGGGGCTTTCTAATGAAAAACTGTTTTTT.

CDR3 sequence reads: CASSLSNIAGDYEQYF. The CDR3 DNA sequence: TGTGCCAGCAGCCTCTCCAATATAGCGGGGGACTACGAGCAGTACTTC. The chain has TRBV5-4 and TRBJ2-7; 9 bases match TRBD2. From germline, CDR1 is SGHNT and CDR2 YYREEE (reference sequence). The CDR3 runs 16 residues. Germline trimming cut 4 bases from V and 3 bases from J; bases unmatched to any gene: 11.

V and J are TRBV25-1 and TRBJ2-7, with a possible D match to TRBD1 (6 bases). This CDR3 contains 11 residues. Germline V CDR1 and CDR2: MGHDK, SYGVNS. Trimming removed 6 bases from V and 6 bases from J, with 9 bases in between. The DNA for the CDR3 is TGTGCCAGCAGGGGGGCTCTCGAGCAGTACTTC. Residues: CASRGALEQYF.

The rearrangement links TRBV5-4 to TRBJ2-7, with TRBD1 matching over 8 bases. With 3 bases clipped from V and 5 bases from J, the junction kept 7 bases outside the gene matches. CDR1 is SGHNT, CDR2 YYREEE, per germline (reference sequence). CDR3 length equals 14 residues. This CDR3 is CASSSGTGGHEQYF. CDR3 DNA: TGTGCCAGCAGCTCAGGGACAGGAGGACACGAGCAGTACTTC.